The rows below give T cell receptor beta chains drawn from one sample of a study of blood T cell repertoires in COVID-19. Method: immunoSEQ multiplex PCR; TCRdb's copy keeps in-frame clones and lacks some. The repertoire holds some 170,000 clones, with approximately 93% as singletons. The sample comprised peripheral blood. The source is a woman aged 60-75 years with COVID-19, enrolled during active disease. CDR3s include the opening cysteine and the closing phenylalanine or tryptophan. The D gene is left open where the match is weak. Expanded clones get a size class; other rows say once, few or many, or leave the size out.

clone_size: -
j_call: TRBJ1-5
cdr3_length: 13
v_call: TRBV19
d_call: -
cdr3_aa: CASHYGSNQPQHF
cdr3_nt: TGTGCCAGCCACTATGGGAGCAATCAGCCCCAGCATTTT

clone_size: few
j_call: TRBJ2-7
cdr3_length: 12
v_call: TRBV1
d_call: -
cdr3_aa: CTSSQDPREQYF
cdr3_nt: TGCACCAGCAGCCAAGATCCGAGGGAGCAGTACTTC

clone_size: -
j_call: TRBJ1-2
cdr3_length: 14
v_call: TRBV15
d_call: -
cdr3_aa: CATSRERQGYGYTF
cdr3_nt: TGTGCCACCAGCAGAGAAAGGCAGGGATATGGCTACACCTTC

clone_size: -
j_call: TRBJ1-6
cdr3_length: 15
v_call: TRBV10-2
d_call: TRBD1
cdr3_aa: CASRDRAANNSPLHF
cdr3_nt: TGCGCCAGCAGGGACAGGGCGGCTAATAATTCACCCCTCCACTTT

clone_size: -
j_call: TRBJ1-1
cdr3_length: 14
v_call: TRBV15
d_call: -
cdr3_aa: CATSRDLGDTEAFF
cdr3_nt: TGTGCCACCAGCAGAGATCTTGGAGACACTGAAGCTTTCTTT

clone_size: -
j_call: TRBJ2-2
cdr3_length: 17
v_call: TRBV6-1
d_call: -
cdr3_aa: CASSGTGYRANTGELFF
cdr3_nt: TGTGCCAGCAGTGGCACGGGATACAGGGCGAACACCGGGGAGCTGTTTTTT

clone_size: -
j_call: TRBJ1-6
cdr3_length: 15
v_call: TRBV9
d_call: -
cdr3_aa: CASSDTTQGSSPLHF
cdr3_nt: TGTGCCAGCAGTGACACGACACAGGGTTCTTCACCCCTCCACTTT

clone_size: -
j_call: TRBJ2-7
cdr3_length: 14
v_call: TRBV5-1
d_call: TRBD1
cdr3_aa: CASSFAGQASEQYF
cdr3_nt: TGCGCCAGCAGCTTCGCGGGACAGGCCTCTGAGCAGTACTTC

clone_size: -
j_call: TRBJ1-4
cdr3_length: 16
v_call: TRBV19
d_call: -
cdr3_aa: CASSIGRNSGNEKLFF
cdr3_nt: TGTGCCAGTAGTATCGGGCGTAATAGCGGGAATGAAAAACTGTTTTTT

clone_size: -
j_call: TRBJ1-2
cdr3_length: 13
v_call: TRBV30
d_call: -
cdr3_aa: CAWSVRGNYGYTF
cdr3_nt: TGTGCCTGGAGTGTTCGGGGGAACTATGGCTACACCTTC

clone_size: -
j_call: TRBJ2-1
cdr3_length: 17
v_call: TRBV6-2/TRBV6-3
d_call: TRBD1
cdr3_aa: CASSYSPWDRVYNEQFF
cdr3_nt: TGTGCCAGCAGTTACAGTCCCTGGGACAGGGTTTACAATGAGCAGTTCTTC

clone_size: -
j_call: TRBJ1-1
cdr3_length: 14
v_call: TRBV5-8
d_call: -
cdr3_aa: CASSSRLPGSEAFF
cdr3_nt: TGTGCCAGCAGCTCGAGGCTCCCCGGGAGTGAAGCTTTCTTT

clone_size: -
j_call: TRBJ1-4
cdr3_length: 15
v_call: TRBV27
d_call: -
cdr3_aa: CASSWGQATNEKLFF
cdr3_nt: TGTGCCAGCAGTTGGGGACAAGCAACTAATGAAAAACTGTTTTTT

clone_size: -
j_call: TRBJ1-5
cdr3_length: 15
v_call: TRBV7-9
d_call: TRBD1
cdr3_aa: CASSLGGQYNQPQHF
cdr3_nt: TGTGCCAGCAGCTTAGGGGGACAGTACAATCAGCCCCAGCATTTT

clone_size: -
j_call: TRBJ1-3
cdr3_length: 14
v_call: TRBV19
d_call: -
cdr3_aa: CASSIRSSGNTIYF
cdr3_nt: TGTGCCAGTAGTATTCGGAGCTCTGGAAACACCATATATTTT

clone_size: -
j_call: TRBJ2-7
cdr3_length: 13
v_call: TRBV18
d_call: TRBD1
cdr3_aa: CASSPGTGVEQYF
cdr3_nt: TGTGCCAGCTCACCTGGGACAGGGGTCGAGCAGTACTTC

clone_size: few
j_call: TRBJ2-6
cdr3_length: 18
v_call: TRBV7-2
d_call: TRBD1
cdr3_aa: CASSSGEQGVRGANVLTF
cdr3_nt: TGTGCCAGCAGCTCAGGGGAACAGGGGGTGCGTGGGGCCAACGTCCTGACTTTC

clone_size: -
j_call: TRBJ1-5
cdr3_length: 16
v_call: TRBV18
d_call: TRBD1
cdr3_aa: CASSTGGTGPNQPQHF
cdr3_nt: TGTGCCAGCTCCACCGGGGGGACAGGACCCAATCAGCCCCAGCATTTT

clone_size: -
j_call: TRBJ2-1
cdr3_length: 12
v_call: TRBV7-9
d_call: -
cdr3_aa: CASSIRDLEQFF
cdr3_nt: TGTGCCAGCAGCATAAGGGACTTGGAGCAGTTCTTC

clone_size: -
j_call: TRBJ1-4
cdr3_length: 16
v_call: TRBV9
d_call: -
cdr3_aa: CASSVGQHATNEKLFF
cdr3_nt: TGTGCCAGCAGCGTAGGACAGCATGCAACTAATGAAAAACTGTTTTTT

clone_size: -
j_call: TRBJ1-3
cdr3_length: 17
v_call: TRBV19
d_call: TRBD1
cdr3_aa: CASSIGFARGLGNTIYF
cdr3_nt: TGTGCCAGTAGTATCGGGTTCGCCAGGGGGCTTGGAAACACCATATATTTT

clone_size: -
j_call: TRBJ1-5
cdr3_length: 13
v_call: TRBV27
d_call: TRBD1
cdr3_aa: CASSRTGGVPQHF
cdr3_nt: TGTGCCAGCAGCAGGACAGGGGGGGTGCCCCAGCATTTT

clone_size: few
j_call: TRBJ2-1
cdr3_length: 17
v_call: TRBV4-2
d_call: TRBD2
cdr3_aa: CASSQAAGTSGYNEQFF
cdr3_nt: TGTGCCAGCAGCCAGGCCGCAGGGACTAGCGGCTACAATGAGCAGTTCTTC

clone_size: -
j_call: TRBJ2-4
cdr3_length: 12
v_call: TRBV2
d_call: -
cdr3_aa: CASSVLGAVQYF
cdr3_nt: TGTGCCAGCAGTGTTCTAGGGGCGGTTCAGTACTTC

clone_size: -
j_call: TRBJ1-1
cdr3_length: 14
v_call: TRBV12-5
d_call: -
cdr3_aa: CASGLDQTGMGAFF
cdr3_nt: TGTGCTAGTGGTTTGGATCAGACAGGAATGGGGGCTTTCTTT

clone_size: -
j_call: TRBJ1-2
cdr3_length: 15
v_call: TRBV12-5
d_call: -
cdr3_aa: CASAPFGEGVYGYTF
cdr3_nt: TGTGCTAGTGCTCCCTTTGGGGAGGGTGTCTATGGCTACACCTTC

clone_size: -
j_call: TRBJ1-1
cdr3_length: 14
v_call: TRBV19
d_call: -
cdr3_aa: CASSYRGSSTEAFF
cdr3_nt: TGTGCCAGTAGTTACCGGGGATCGAGCACTGAAGCTTTCTTT

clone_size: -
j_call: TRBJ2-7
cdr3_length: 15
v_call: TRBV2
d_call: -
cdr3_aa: CASSESARTFSEQYF
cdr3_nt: TGTGCCAGCAGTGAATCTGCTAGAACCTTTTCCGAGCAGTACTTC

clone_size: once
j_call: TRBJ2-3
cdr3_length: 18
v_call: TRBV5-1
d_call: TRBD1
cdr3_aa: CASSLDPRDSISTDTQYF
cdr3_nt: TGCGCCAGCAGCTTGGATCCTCGGGACAGTATTTCGACAGATACGCAGTATTTT

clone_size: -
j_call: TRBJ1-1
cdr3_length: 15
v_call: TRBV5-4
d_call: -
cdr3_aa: CASSQVRGRDTEAFF
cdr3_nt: TGTGCCAGCAGCCAAGTAAGAGGGAGGGACACTGAAGCTTTCTTT